Included here is one T cell receptor (beta chain) sequence, with context. These data belong to a study of response to subunit inactivated influenza vaccine. Each CDR3 protein gets one entry after TCRdb re-called the RT-PCR reads with MiXCR. Of more than 200,000 distinct CDR3 sequences in the sample, 12% were seen once. Germline values: CDR1 SQVTM, CDR2 ANQGSEA. Trimming cost V 7 bases and J 6 bases; bases outside gene matches: 5. This CDR3 contains 11 residues. The TCR originated in a man aged 45-60 years who received an inactivated influenza vaccine. The chain uses TRBV29-1 and TRBJ2-7; 8 bases are a match to TRBD1. The source material was non-naive T cells sorted from PBMCs, sampled 14 to 15 days before vaccination. In DNA form, the CDR3 reads TGCAGCGCTAGGACAGGGCCCGAGCAGTACTTC. Protein sequence: CSARTGPEQYF.